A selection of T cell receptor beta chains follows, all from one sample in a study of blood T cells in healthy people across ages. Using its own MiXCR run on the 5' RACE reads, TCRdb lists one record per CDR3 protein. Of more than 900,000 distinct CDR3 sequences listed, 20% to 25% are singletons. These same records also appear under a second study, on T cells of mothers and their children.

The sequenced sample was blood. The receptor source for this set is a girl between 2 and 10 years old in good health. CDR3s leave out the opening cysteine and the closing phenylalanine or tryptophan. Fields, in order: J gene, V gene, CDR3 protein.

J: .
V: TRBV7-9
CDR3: ASSLLFSGTFGEQY

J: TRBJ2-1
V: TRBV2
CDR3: ASSPPPNNEQF

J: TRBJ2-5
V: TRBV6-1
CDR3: ASTGGARGQETQY

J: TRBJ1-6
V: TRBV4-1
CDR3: ASSQDRGAGSPLH

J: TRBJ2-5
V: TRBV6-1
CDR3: ASSGTGTGEQY

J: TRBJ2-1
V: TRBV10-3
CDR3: AIRTTSGAYNEQF

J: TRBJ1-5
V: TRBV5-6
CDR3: ASSSGTANQPQH

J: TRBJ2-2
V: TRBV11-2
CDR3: ACSSKWESTGELF

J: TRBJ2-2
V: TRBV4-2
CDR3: ASSQDRLKAVNTGELF

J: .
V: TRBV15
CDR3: ATSRDGNSYEQY

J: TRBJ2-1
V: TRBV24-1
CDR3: ATSDLGGVGYNEQF

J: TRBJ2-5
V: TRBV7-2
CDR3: ASSLGGGATETQY

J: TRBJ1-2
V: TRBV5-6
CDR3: ASSLVAGGPYGYT

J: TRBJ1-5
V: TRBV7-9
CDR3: ASSRGQLQPQH

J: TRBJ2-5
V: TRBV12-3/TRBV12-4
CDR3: ASSLALGWRDQETQY

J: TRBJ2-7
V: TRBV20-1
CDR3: SARARGTYEQY

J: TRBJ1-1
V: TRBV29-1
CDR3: SVDRGAIWGTEAF

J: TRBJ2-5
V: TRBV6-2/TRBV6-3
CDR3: ASSPELIHRGETQY

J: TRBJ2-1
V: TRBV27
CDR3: ASSGAGVVNEQF

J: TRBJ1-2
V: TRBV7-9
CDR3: ASNTPGHGENGYT

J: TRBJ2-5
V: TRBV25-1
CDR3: ASSEQLETETQY

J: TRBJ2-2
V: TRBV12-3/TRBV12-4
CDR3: ASHGGATRTGELF

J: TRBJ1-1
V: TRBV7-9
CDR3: ASRIILEAF

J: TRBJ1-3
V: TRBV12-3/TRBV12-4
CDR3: ASTGPHSTPSGNTIY

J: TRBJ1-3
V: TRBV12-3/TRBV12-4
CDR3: ASSPTGSGNTIY

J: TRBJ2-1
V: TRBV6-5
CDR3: ASSSRTSGGSYEQF

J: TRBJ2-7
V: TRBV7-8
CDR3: ASSLATSWDEQY

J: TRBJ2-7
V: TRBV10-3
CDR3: AIRGPGSTYEQY

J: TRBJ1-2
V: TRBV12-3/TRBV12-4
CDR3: ASSLVGGGYGYT

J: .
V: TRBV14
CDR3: ASSQEQQGNEQF

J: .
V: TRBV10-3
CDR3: AISWDAGNEQF

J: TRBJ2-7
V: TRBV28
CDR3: ASSLPQGTYEQY

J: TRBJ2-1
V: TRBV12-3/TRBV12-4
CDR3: ASSLREGEQF

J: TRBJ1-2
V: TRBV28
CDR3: ASSLRFRINYGYT